This TCR beta chain derives from a study of T cell repertoires in cytomegalovirus infection. Study details: It can be stated that public TCR beta signatures indicated CMV infection as well as a matching HLA type. The study's findings and limits: Summed frequency of public TCR beta families distinguished CMV carriers with the relevant HLA. In two of eight donors, the top clonotype was HLA-C-restricted CMV-specific.

This clonotype was picked up many times. Its target is not known. V lost 0 bases and J lost 7, with 6 bases in between. The length of the CDR3 is 12 residues. Germline V lookup: CDR1 SGHTA, CDR2 FQGNSA. TCRdb used MiXCR to reprocess the reads, holding one entry per CDR3 protein. The data contain over 90,000 distinct CDR3 sequences, about 15% of them singletons. The receptor was isolated from a human donor in good health (CMV status not recorded). Some clones in this sample may be carry-over from other donors' samples. The chain has TRBV7-2 and TRBJ1-2; D remains unclear. Sequenced: PBMCs. The CDR3 coding sequence is TGTGCCAGCAGCTTAGCGAAGGGTGGCTACACCTTC. This gives the protein CASSLAKGGYTF.